This T cell receptor beta chain was identified in a study of cytomegalovirus exposure and HLA in healthy donors. Notes on the study in general: In an earlier analysis, most TCR beta V segments were productive about 87% or about 30% of the time. Later work associated more than 15,000 TCR beta sequences with HLA alleles at 0.05 false discovery rate.

13 Jbeta primers and 60 Vbeta primers were used for the PCR. Data came from immunoSEQ multiplex PCR; TCRdb stores just in-frame clones and leaves some out. The sample includes around 140,000 clones, around nine tenths of them seen just once. Germline lookup yields CDR1 SEHNR and CDR2 FQNEAQ (reference sequence). With 1 base removed from V and 2 bases from J, the gap between germline ends came to 6 bases. There are 14 residues in the CDR3. In the case of this clone: Its antigen is unidentified.

The clonotype originates from a woman aged 25-40 years in good health and CMV-seronegative. The chain employs TRBV7-9 and TRBJ1-3; no clear D. Sequenced input: PBMCs. CDR3: CASSLVGAGNTIYF. CDR3 sequence (DNA): TGTGCCAGCAGCTTAGTGGGAGCTGGAAACACCATATATTTT.